Each of the 8 T cell receptor beta chains below was sequenced from the same sample in a study of breast tumors, draining lymph nodes, adjacent tissues. Axillary draining lymph nodes of breast cancer patients supplied the node samples. Via MiXCR, TCRdb re-called the multiplex PCR reads, giving one row per CDR3 protein. The table includes hundreds of thousands of distinct CDR3 sequences, less than 40% detected once. Sequencing input: axillary lymph node tissue. These receptor sequences come from a female donor with breast cancer. Some clones in this sample may be carry-over from other donors' samples.

This clonotype was counted ten times or more. Here the CDR3 DNA reads TGTGCCAGCAGTCCCGCTAGCGGAGGTGGGGAGACCCAGTACTTC. Protein sequence: CASSPASGGGETQYF. This sequence joins TRBV6-6 and TRBJ2-5; 7 bases line up with TRBD2. The germline V gene has CDR1 MNHNY and CDR2 SVGAGI (reference sequence). Trimming cost V 5 bases and J 5 bases; bases outside gene matches: 11. There are 15 residues in the CDR3.

CDR3 nucleotides: TGCAGCGTTGATTCGGGGTCAGGAGCTGGAAACACCATATATTTT. It translates to CSVDSGSGAGNTIYF. V is TRBV29-1 and J is TRBJ1-3; D is ambiguous. The V gene's germline CDR1 is SQVTM and CDR2 ANQGSEA. CDR3 length: 15 amino acids. V dropped 3 bases and J dropped 2 bases, with 14 bases sitting between them.

This clonotype was seen at least ten times. The chain has TRBV9 and TRBJ2-1; TRBD2 matches 8 bases. Germline V lookup: CDR1 SGDLS, CDR2 YYNGEE. J lost 6 bases, V lost 3 bases, and 11 bases had no gene match. The CDR3 is 16 residues long. CDR3 sequence (DNA): TGTGCCAGCAGCGGACCCTCCCTAGCGGGCGCCAATGAGCAGTTCTTC. Translated: CASSGPSLAGANEQFF. The full variable domain, with the rest looked up from reference TRBV9 and TRBJ2-1, is DSGVTQTPKHLITATGQRVTLRCSPRSGDLSVYWYQQSLDQGLQFLIQYYNGEERAKGNILERFSAQQFPDLHSELNLSSLELGDSALYFCASSGPSLAGANEQFFGPGTRLTVL.

This rearrangement joins TRBV20-1 to TRBJ2-5; D might be TRBD2 (5 bases). Between the trimmed V and J ends, which lost 4 bases and 11 bases, there was a span of 17 bases. This CDR3 comprises 12 residues. Germline CDR1 DFQATT, CDR2 SNEGSKA (reference sequence). The CDR3 nucleotides read TGCAGTGCTAACGGCTTGCGGCGGGCGCAGTACTTC. Its translation is CSANGLRRAQYF.

Comments on this clonotype: A read error may be the cause here, since a much bigger clone is one base away. J is TRBJ2-5 and V is TRBV14, with 9 bases identical to TRBD1. The length of the CDR3 is 15 residues. Germline assignment: CDR1 SGHDN and CDR2 FVKESK. This chain's CDR3 is CASSHYSTGGETPYF. The CDR3 region has the DNA TGTGCCAGCAGCCATTATTCGACAGGGGGAGAGACCCCGTACTTC.

Many counts were recorded for this clonotype. The genes are TRBV28 and TRBJ1-5, with TRBD1 matching over 8 bases. CDR3 length: 16 amino acids. CDR1 is MDHEN, CDR2 SYDVKM, per germline. V was clipped by 6 bases and J by 6 bases; unmatched bases: 13. This CDR3 reads CASRAPGQGGGQPQHF. CDR3 coding DNA: TGTGCCAGCAGGGCCCCCGGACAGGGCGGCGGTCAGCCCCAGCATTTT.

The chain employs TRBV15 and TRBJ2-7, with D possibly TRBD1 on 5 matching bases. Trimming pared 3 bases from V and 2 bases from J, leaving 14 bases between. CDR1 is LNHNV, CDR2 YYDKDF, per germline (reference sequence). This CDR3 is 15 amino acids long. CDR3 sequence (DNA): TGTGCCACCAGCAGTTCGGGTCAAGGGGCCTACGAGCAGTACTTC. This translates into CATSSSGQGAYEQYF.

This clonotype showed up many times. The chain uses TRBV6-5 and TRBJ1-6; D uncertain. CDR1 and CDR2 (germline): MNHEY, SVGAGI. The V gene lost 0 bases and the J gene lost 6 bases, with 6 bases spanning the gap. The CDR3 has 14 amino acids. The CDR3 sequence is CASSYSNSNSPLHF. The CDR3 DNA sequence: TGTGCCAGCAGTTACTCGAATTCTAATTCACCCCTCCACTTT.